Reported below is one T cell receptor beta chain. The germline gives CDR1 SGHVS, CDR2 FQNEAQ. This CDR3 region has 16 residues. The germline V and J ends were trimmed by 5 bases and 3 bases, with 20 bases remaining between them. The data were obtained in a study of blood T cell repertoires in COVID-19. Repertoires were generated with immunoSEQ multiplex PCR, while TCRdb's copy carries only in-frame clones and drops some. Found here are some 70,000 clones, roughly 80% of them singletons; the top ten hold roughly 10%. This receptor was taken from a woman in her 50s with acute or convalescent COVID-19. Sequences were obtained from peripheral blood. This chain connects TRBV7-8 to TRBJ2-7; a weak D match, TRBD2 (6 bases). The CDR3 loop reads CASSPRPGTPNYEQYF. In DNA, the CDR3 is TGTGCCAGCAGCCCGAGACCCGGGACTCCTAACTACGAGCAGTACTTC. The whole variable domain, remainder taken from reference TRBV7-8 and TRBJ2-7, is GAGVSQSPRYKVAKRGQDVALRCDPISGHVSLFWYQQALGQGPEFLTYFQNEAQLDKSGLPSDRFFAERPEGSVSTLKIQRTQQEDSAVYLCASSPRPGTPNYEQYFGPGTRLTVT.